The subject of this entry is one T cell receptor (beta chain). This entry comes from a study of blood T cell repertoires in COVID-19. Looked up from germline, CDR1 is SGHDT and CDR2 is YYEEEE. The V and J ends lost 2 bases and 0 bases respectively, with 20 bases between them. This CDR3 region has 18 residues. This table comes from immunoSEQ multiplex PCR, and its TCRdb copy is limited to in-frame clones, with some not included. The sample contains roughly 200,000 clones, over 80% of which appear only once. Sequencing was done on a sample of peripheral blood. V gene TRBV5-6 combines with J gene TRBJ2-5, with TRBD2 as a possible D gene (5 bases). This receptor was obtained from a woman aged 25 to 45 with COVID-19, enrolled during active disease. CDR3 protein: CASSFLQYRLAYQETQYF. The CDR3 bases are TGTGCCAGCAGCTTTCTGCAGTATCGTTTAGCGTACCAAGAGACCCAGTACTTC.